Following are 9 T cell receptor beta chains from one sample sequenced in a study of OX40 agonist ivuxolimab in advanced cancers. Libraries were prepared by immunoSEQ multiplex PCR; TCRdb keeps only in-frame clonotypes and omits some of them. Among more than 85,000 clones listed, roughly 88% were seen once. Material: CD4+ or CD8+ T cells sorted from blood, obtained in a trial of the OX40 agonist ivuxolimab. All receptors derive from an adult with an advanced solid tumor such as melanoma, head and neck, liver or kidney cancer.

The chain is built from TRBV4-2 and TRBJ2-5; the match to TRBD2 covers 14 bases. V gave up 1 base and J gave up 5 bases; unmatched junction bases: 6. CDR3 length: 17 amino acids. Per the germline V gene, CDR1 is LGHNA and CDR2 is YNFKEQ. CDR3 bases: TGTGCCAGCAGCCAAGGGGGACTAGCGGGGGCTTTGGAGACCCAGTACTTC. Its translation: CASSQGGLAGALETQYF.

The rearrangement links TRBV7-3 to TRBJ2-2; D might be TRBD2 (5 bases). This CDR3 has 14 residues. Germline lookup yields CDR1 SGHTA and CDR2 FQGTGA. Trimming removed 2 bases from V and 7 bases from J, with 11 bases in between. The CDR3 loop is CASSLSLDSGELFF. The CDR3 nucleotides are TGTGCCAGCAGCTTATCACTAGATAGCGGGGAGCTGTTTTTT.

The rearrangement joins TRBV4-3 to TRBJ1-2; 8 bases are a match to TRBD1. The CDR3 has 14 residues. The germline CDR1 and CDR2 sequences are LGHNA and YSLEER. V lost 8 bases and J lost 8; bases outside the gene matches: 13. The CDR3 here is CASGWVDRGGGYTF. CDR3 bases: TGCGCCAGCGGATGGGTTGACAGGGGAGGGGGCTACACCTTC.

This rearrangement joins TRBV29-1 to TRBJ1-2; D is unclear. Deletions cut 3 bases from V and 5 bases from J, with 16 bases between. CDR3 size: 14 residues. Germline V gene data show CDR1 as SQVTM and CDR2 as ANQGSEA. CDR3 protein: CSVDFRWGGYGYTF. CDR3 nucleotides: TGCAGCGTTGATTTCAGGTGGGGAGGGTATGGCTACACCTTC.

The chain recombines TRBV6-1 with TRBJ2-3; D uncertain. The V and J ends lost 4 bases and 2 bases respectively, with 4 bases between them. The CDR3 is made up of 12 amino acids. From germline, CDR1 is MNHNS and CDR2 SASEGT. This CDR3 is CASSGNTDTQYF. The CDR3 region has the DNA TGTGCCAGCAGTGGAAACACAGATACGCAGTATTTT.

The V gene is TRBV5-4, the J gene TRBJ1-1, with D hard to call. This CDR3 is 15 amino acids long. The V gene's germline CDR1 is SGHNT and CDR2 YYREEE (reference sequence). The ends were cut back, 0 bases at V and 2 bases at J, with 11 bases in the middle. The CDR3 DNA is TGTGCCAGCAGCTTGGACAGCAGAAAAAACACTGAAGCTTTCTTT. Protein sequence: CASSLDSRKNTEAFF.

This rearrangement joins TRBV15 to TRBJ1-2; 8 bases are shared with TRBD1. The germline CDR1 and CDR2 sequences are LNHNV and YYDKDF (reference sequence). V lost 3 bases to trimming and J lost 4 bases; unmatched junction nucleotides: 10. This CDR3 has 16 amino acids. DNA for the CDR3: TGTGCCACCAGCAGGGTTCGGACAGGGTCCGCCTATGGCTACACCTTC. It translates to CATSRVRTGSAYGYTF.

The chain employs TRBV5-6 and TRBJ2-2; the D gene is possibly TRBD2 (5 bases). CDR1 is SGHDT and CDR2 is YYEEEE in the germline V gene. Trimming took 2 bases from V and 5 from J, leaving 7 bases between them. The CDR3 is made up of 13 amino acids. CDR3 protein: CASSFGGTGELFF. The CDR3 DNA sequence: TGTGCCAGCAGCTTTGGCGGGACCGGGGAGCTGTTTTTT.

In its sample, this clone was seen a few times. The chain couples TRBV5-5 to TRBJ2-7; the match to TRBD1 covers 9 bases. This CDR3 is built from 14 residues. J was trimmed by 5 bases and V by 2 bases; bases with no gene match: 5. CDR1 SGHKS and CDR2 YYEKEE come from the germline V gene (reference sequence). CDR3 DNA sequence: TGTGCCAGCAGCTTAGGAACAGGGGGCCACGAGCAGTACTTC. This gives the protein CASSLGTGGHEQYF.